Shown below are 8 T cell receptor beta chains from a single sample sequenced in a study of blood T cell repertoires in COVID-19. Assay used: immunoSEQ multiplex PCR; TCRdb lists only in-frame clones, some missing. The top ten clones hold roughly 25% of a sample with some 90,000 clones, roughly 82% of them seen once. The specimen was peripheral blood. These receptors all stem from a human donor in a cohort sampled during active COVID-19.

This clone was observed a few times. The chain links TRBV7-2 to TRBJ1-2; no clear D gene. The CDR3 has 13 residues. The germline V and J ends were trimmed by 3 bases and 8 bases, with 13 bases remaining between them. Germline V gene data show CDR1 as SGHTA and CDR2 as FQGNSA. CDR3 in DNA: TGTGCCAGCAGCTTTGTTTACCGGGAGGGCTACACCTTC. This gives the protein CASSFVYREGYTF.

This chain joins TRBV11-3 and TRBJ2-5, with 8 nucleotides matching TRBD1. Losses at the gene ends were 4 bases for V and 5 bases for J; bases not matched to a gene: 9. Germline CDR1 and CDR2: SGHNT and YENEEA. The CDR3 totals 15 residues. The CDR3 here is CASSSQGDGKETQYF. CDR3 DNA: TGTGCCAGCAGCTCACAGGGGGATGGGAAGGAGACCCAGTACTTC.

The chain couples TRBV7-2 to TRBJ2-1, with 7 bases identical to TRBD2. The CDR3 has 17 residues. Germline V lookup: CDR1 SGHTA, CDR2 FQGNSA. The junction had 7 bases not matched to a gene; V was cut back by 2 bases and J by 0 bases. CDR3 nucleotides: TGTGCCAGCAGCTTAATGGGGCGGGGGAGCTCCTACAATGAGCAGTTCTTC. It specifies CASSLMGRGSSYNEQFF.

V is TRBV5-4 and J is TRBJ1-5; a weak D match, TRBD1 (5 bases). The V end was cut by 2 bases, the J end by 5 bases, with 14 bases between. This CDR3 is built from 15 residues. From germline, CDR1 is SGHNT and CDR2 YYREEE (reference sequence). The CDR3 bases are TGTGCCAGCAGCTTCGGGGGGGGACGCCATCAGCCCCAGCATTTT. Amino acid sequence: CASSFGGGRHQPQHF.

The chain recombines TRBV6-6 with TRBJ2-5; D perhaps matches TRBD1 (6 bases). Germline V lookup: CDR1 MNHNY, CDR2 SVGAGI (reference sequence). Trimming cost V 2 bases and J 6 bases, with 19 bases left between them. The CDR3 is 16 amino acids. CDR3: CASSYPVWTDAQTQYF. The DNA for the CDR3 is TGTGCCAGCAGTTACCCCGTCTGGACAGACGCACAGACCCAGTACTTC.

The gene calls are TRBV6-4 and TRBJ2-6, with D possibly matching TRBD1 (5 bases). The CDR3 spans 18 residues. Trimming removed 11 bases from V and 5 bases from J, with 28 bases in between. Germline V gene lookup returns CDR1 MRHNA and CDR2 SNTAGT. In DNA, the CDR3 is TGTGCCGTCCCGCACCCCGAACCAGACAGCCACCGGGCCAACGTCCTGACTTTC. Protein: CAVPHPEPDSHRANVLTF.

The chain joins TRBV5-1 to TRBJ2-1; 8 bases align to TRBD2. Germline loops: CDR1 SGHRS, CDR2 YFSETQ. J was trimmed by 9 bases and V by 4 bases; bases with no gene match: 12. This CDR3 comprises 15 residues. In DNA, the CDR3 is TGCGCCAGCAGCCTGGGGACACGTACTAGCGGTGAGCAGTTCTTC. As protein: CASSLGTRTSGEQFF.

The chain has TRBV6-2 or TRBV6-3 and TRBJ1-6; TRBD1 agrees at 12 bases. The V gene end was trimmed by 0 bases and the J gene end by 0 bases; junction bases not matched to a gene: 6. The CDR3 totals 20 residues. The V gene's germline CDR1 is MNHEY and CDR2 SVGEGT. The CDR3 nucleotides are TGTGCCAGCAGTTACTCGGGGACAGGGGGCTTCAGCTCCTATAATTCACCCCTCCACTTT. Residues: CASSYSGTGGFSSYNSPLHF.